This T cell receptor beta chain was captured by sequencing in a study of blood T cell repertoires in COVID-19. Study as a whole: PBMCs, B-cell-depleted T cells, or T cells were the source of the cDNA or gDNA that made up the material.

Trimming left V 3 bases short and J 0 bases short, with 8 bases between. This CDR3 spans 14 amino acids. Germline V gene data show CDR1 as SGHDN and CDR2 as FVKESK. The method was immunoSEQ multiplex PCR; TCRdb's version includes in-frame clones alone and lacks a portion of them. Among about 280,000 clones, around nine tenths were seen once, and the ten largest hold about 4.6%. This receptor was identified in a man aged 40-49 years with acute or convalescent COVID-19. Input material: peripheral blood. This chain connects TRBV14 to TRBJ1-2, with D perhaps TRBD1 (5 bases). This CDR3 reads CASSHLTANYGYTF. As DNA, the CDR3 is TGTGCCAGCAGCCATTTGACAGCTAACTATGGCTACACCTTC.